Listed here are 21 T cell receptor beta chains from one sample, sequenced in a study of neurological immune-mediated disorders. Each CDR3 protein gets one entry after TCRdb re-called the 5' RACE reads with MiXCR. The table lists about 49,000 distinct CDR3 sequences, approximately 9.1% of them singletons. Documented time point: longitudinal time-point 1 (baseline). Sequencing input: PBMCs. The source is a woman in her thirties or forties in good health.

J is TRBJ2-7 and V is TRBV20-1; D call uncertain. The V end lost 6 bases, the J end lost 3 bases, and 9 bases lay between the germline ends. The CDR3 runs 11 residues. The germline gives CDR1 DFQATT, CDR2 SNEGSKA (reference sequence). The CDR3 DNA follows: TGCAGTGCCCAAATCCTCTACGAGCAGTACTTC. This codes for CSAQILYEQYF.

There are many counts of this clonotype. V usage is TRBV6-6 and J usage is TRBJ2-1, with D possibly TRBD1 on 6 matching bases. CDR1 and CDR2 from the germline V gene are MNHNY and SVGAGI (reference sequence). The V end lost 2 bases, the J end lost 4 bases, and 6 bases lay between the germline ends. This CDR3 is built from 13 residues. DNA of the CDR3: TGTGCCAGCAGTTACAGGGGGTACAATGAGCAGTTCTTC. Protein: CASSYRGYNEQFF.

This clonotype was seen a handful of times. The chain uses TRBV25-1 and TRBJ1-2, with 7 bases lining up with TRBD1. CDR3 length: 12 amino acids. Germline V gene data show CDR1 as MGHDK and CDR2 as SYGVNS. J gave up 8 bases and V 4 bases, and 4 bases lay outside the gene matches. This chain's CDR3 is CASSVGQYGYTF. CDR3 coding DNA: TGTGCCAGCAGTGTGGGACAGTACGGCTACACCTTC.

This clonotype was observed at least ten times. The rearrangement joins TRBV7-3 to TRBJ2-6; 9 bases map to TRBD1. The CDR3 loop spans 17 amino acids. Unmatched junction bases numbered 6, after V lost 3 bases and J lost 3 bases. The germline V gene has CDR1 SGHTA and CDR2 FQGTGA. CDR3 loop: CASSFTGGARGANVLTF. The DNA for the CDR3 is TGTGCCAGCAGCTTCACAGGGGGCGCGCGTGGGGCCAACGTCCTGACTTTC.

This clonotype was recorded many times. V is TRBV5-5 and J is TRBJ2-7; TRBD2 aligns across 8 bases. The ends lost 0 bases at V and 3 bases at J; junction bases unmatched: 8. CDR3 length equals 16 residues. Germline CDR1 and CDR2: SGHKS and YYEKEE (reference sequence). The CDR3: CASSLASSGQFYEQYF. The DNA for the CDR3 is TGTGCCAGCAGCTTGGCGTCTAGCGGGCAATTCTACGAGCAGTACTTC.

This clonotype was observed at least ten times. This chain connects TRBV5-1 to TRBJ2-5, with 8 bases aligning to TRBD1. Germline-derived CDR1 and CDR2 are SGHRS and YFSETQ. The CDR3 is 16 residues long. With 5 bases clipped from V and 1 base from J, the junction kept 10 bases outside the gene matches. The chain's CDR3 is CASRNLTGGPQETQYF. DNA for the CDR3: TGCGCCAGCAGGAACCTAACAGGGGGTCCCCAAGAGACCCAGTACTTC.

In this sample, this clonotype turned up many times. The chain is built from TRBV20-1 and TRBJ2-1, with 9 nucleotides matching TRBD2. Germline loops: CDR1 DFQATT, CDR2 SNEGSKA (reference sequence). The J segment lost 5 bases and the V segment lost 1 base, leaving 6 bases of the junction unmatched. The CDR3 is made up of 15 amino acids. The CDR3, as DNA: TGCAGTGCTAGAGCACTTAGCGGGGGACACAATGAGCAGTTCTTC. Protein sequence: CSARALSGGHNEQFF.

This clonotype has ten or more counts. The chain combines TRBV3-1 with TRBJ2-3; no firm D call. The CDR3 extends over 15 amino acids. Between the trimmed V and J ends, which lost 0 bases and 0 bases, there was a span of 7 bases. The germline CDR1 and CDR2 sequences are LGHDT and YNNKEL (reference sequence). CDR3 sequence (DNA): TGTGCCAGCAGCCAAGAACCCGGGAGCACAGATACGCAGTATTTT. The encoded protein is CASSQEPGSTDTQYF.

A remark on this clonotype: A read error is possible here, since a much larger clone lies one base away. The chain uses TRBV3-1 and TRBJ2-7; the D is unclear. This CDR3 has 16 amino acids. Germline CDR1 and CDR2: LGHDT and YNNKEL (reference sequence). CDR3 residues: CASGQDGWLSSYEQYF. CDR3 nucleotide sequence: TGTGCCAGCGGCCAAGATGGCTGGTTGAGCTCCTACGAGCAGTACTTC.

The chain recombines TRBV20-1 with TRBJ1-1, with TRBD1 matching 7 bases. V shed 0 bases, J shed 5 bases, and the junction held 9 bases outside the gene matches. The CDR3 consists of 15 residues. Germline V lookup: CDR1 DFQATT, CDR2 SNEGSKA (reference sequence). The CDR3 loop is CSARDSRQGGTEAFF. The CDR3 DNA reads as TGCAGTGCTAGAGACAGTAGACAGGGCGGGACTGAAGCTTTCTTT.

V and J are TRBV10-3 and TRBJ1-2; D remains unclear. The CDR3 contains 12 residues. CDR1 is ENHRY, CDR2 SYGVKD, per germline. The V end was cut by 10 bases, the J end by 6 bases, with 15 bases between. DNA for the CDR3: TGTGCCAGTGATCGGGAAGACGATGGCTACACCTTC. This translates into CASDREDDGYTF.

V usage is TRBV6-2 or TRBV6-3 and J usage is TRBJ1-5, with D possibly matching TRBD1 (5 bases). There are 12 residues in the CDR3. Germline loops: CDR1 MNHEY, CDR2 SVGEGT. V shed 1 base and J shed 9 bases, with 7 bases lying between them. The CDR3 here is CASSYLGPPQHF. The CDR3 DNA reads TGTGCCAGCAGTTACTTGGGACCGCCCCAGCATTTT.

This clonotype occurred many times. The rearrangement uses TRBV20-1 and TRBJ2-1; TRBD2 matches 9 bases. This CDR3 has 19 residues. V shed 0 bases, J shed 8 bases, and the junction held 20 bases outside the gene matches. Germline loops: CDR1 DFQATT, CDR2 SNEGSKA (reference sequence). CDR3: CSARDLVFSGGTKVDEQFF. The DNA for the CDR3 is TGCAGTGCTAGAGATCTCGTTTTTAGCGGGGGTACCAAGGTGGATGAGCAGTTCTTC.

This clonotype was picked up many times. The CDR3 coding sequence is TGCGCCAGCAGCTTAGGTTCAGCTAGCGTGGAGCAGTACTTC. Its translation: CASSLGSASVEQYF. The chain carries TRBV5-1 and TRBJ2-7, with D possibly matching TRBD2 (6 bases). V lost 2 bases and J 7 bases, leaving 16 bases between the germline ends. Germline V gene lookup returns CDR1 SGHRS and CDR2 YFSETQ. CDR3 size: 14 residues.

In this sample, this clonotype turned up many times. The V and J genes are TRBV7-9 and TRBJ2-3; the D is unclear. The CDR3 runs 13 residues. V was pared by 0 bases and J by 3 bases, with 4 bases between. Per germline, CDR1 SEHNR and CDR2 FQNEAQ (reference sequence). The CDR3 loop reads CASSLAATDTQYF. The CDR3 DNA reads TGTGCCAGCAGCTTAGCGGCGACAGATACGCAGTATTTT.

This clonotype has a count of ten or more. The chain recombines TRBV6-2 or TRBV6-3 with TRBJ2-1; D is uncertain. This CDR3 contains 12 residues. The V end was cut by 5 bases, the J end by 8 bases, with 10 bases between. CDR1 and CDR2 (germline): MNHEY, SVGEGT. This CDR3 reads CASSAASYEQFF. CDR3 nucleotide sequence: TGTGCCAGCAGTGCGGCTAGTTATGAGCAGTTCTTC.

This clonotype was seen ten or more times. V usage is TRBV12-5 and J usage is TRBJ1-1; D possibly corresponds to TRBD1 (5 bases). Trimming removed 2 bases from V and 1 base from J, with 17 bases in between. The CDR3 runs to 17 residues. Looked up from germline, CDR1 is LGHNT and CDR2 is FRNRAP. CDR3 region: CASGLSPKDTTNTEAFF. In nucleotides, the CDR3 is TGTGCTAGTGGTTTGTCTCCCAAGGACACGACGAACACTGAAGCTTTCTTT.

Turning to this clonotype: This sequence may be a read error, since a much larger clone differs from it by one base. The gene calls are TRBV20-1 and TRBJ2-1; TRBD1 matches at 7 bases. There are 13 residues in the CDR3. Germline values: CDR1 DFQATT, CDR2 SNEGSKA (reference sequence). The V and J ends lost 7 bases and 4 bases, in that order; junction bases with no gene match: 7. CDR3 amino acids: CSVTRDSYNEQFF. CDR3 sequence (DNA): TGCAGTGTCACCAGGGACAGTTACAATGAGCAGTTCTTC.

The sample holds many counts of this clonotype. The chain couples TRBV5-6 to TRBJ1-1; weak D call: TRBD1 (6 bases). The CDR3 covers 15 residues. Trimming left V 4 bases short and J 1 base short, with 14 bases between. Germline CDR1 reads SGHDT; CDR2 reads YYEEEE. The CDR3 region is CASSLSGTPNTEAFF. CDR3 coding DNA: TGTGCCAGCAGCCTCAGCGGGACACCGAACACTGAAGCTTTCTTT.

For this clonotype: At one end, the junction sequence differs from germline, possibly due to a read error. The J gene is TRBJ2-3, the V gene TRBV20-1, with no clear D. The CDR3 is made up of 14 amino acids. The germline V gene encodes CDR1 DFQATT and CDR2 SNEGSKA (reference sequence). The CDR3 DNA is TGCAGTGCTCATAGGGCGCGGAGCACAAATACGCAGTATTTT. It yields the protein CSAHRARSTNTQYF.

This clonotype was picked up many times. V and J are TRBV12-3 or TRBV12-4 and TRBJ1-1; D is unclear. Trimming stripped 6 bases from V and 4 bases from J, with 15 bases between. The CDR3 has 14 amino acids. Here the CDR3 reads CASRPNSAGTEAFF. DNA of the CDR3: TGTGCCAGCAGACCTAACTCGGCGGGCACTGAAGCTTTCTTT.